One and the same sample provided the 16 T cell receptor beta chains below, sequenced in a study of cytomegalovirus exposure and HLA in healthy donors. Both 60 Vbeta primers and 13 Jbeta primers went into the PCR. Profiling relied on immunoSEQ multiplex PCR, and the TCRdb table lists in-frame clones only, not all of them. The sample yields more than 95,000 clones, 65% to 75% seen once. The source material was PBMCs. Every receptor here comes from a woman aged 45-59 years in good health and CMV-seropositive.

The chain carries TRBV5-8 and TRBJ1-2; 8 positions match TRBD1. The CDR3 contains 14 residues. CDR1 is SGHTS and CDR2 is YDEGEE in the germline V gene. V was clipped by 2 bases and J by 6 bases; unmatched bases: 6. The DNA for the CDR3 is TGTGCCAGCAGCTTAGATCAGGGGGCAGATGGCTACACCTTC. It translates to CASSLDQGADGYTF.

CDR3 sequence reads: CAWSQPGHTPAGAQYF. CDR3 bases: TGTGCCTGGAGTCAACCGGGTCACACGCCCGCGGGGGCCCAGTACTTC. V gene TRBV30 combines with J gene TRBJ2-5, with 7 bases lining up with TRBD2. V shed 2 bases, J shed 9 bases, and the junction held 18 bases outside the gene matches. In germline, CDR1 is GTSNPN, CDR2 SVGIG (reference sequence). The CDR3 covers 16 residues.

This chain uses TRBV2 with TRBJ2-6; weak D call: TRBD2 (6 bases). The CDR3 is made up of 18 amino acids. The germline V gene encodes CDR1 SNHLY and CDR2 FYNNEI. V lost 0 bases to trimming and J lost 0 bases, with 12 bases between them. CDR3 in amino acids: CASSEASGQSSGANVLTF. Here the CDR3 DNA reads TGTGCCAGCAGTGAAGCTAGCGGTCAGAGCTCTGGGGCCAACGTCCTGACTTTC.

The rearrangement uses TRBV4-1 and TRBJ2-1; 11 bases are shared with TRBD2. The trim removed 0 bases at V and 4 bases at J, leaving 5 bases unmatched. This CDR3 spans 17 amino acids. Germline V gene data show CDR1 as MGHRA and CDR2 as YSYEKL. CDR3 nucleotide sequence: TGCGCCAGCAGCCAAGATCTAGCGGGGGGACCTTACAATGAGCAGTTCTTC. Encoded protein: CASSQDLAGGPYNEQFF.

This chain links TRBV18 with TRBJ2-4; D possibly corresponds to TRBD2 (6 bases). Germline CDR1 KGHSH, CDR2 LQKENI. This CDR3 is built from 13 residues. Trimming cost V 5 bases and J 9 bases, with 14 bases left between them. The CDR3 protein is CASSNEEGFIQYF. The CDR3 DNA reads as TGTGCCAGCTCAAACGAGGAGGGGTTCATTCAGTACTTC.

The chain couples TRBV7-2 to TRBJ1-2; unclear D gene. The CDR3 runs to 11 residues. Trimming stripped 4 bases from V and 4 bases from J, with 4 bases between. Germline CDR1 reads SGHTA; CDR2 reads FQGNSA. CDR3 bases: TGTGCCAGCAGCTCCATCTATGGCTACACCTTC. Translated: CASSSIYGYTF.

The chain joins TRBV7-9 to TRBJ2-2, with 8 bases identical to TRBD2. The ends lost 8 bases at V and 0 bases at J; junction bases unmatched: 2. CDR1 is SEHNR, CDR2 FQNEAQ, per germline (reference sequence). The CDR3 is 14 residues long. CDR3 coding DNA: TGTGCCAGCGGAGCGGGGGCGAACACCGGGGAGCTGTTTTTT. Translating gives CASGAGANTGELFF.

The rearrangement links TRBV10-3 to TRBJ1-6; 7 bases agree with TRBD1. CDR3 length equals 14 residues. Germline values: CDR1 ENHRY, CDR2 SYGVKD. Trimming cost V 6 bases and J 7 bases; bases outside gene matches: 6. CDR3 sequence: CAIRGTALNSPLHF. Here the CDR3 DNA reads TGTGCCATCAGAGGGACAGCCCTAAATTCACCCCTCCACTTT.

The table lists this clone with a few counts. The V gene is TRBV9, the J gene TRBJ2-5; D may be TRBD2 (5 bases). V was trimmed by 4 bases and J by 5 bases, leaving 15 bases between them. CDR1 and CDR2 (germline): SGDLS, YYNGEE. The CDR3 totals 14 residues. The CDR3 DNA reads as TGTGCCAGCAGCAGCCGGCTTCGAGGGGAGACCCAGTACTTC. It translates to CASSSRLRGETQYF.

This CDR3 is CASSFGQWAFYEQYF. In DNA form, the CDR3 reads TGTGCCAGCAGCTTCGGACAGTGGGCCTTCTACGAGCAGTACTTC. V usage is TRBV7-2 and J usage is TRBJ2-7, with a possible D match to TRBD1 (6 bases). Germline CDR1 SGHTA, CDR2 FQGNSA. Trimming cost V 3 bases and J 3 bases, with 15 bases left between them. The CDR3 contains 15 residues.

V usage is TRBV5-5 and J usage is TRBJ1-4; maybe TRBD1 (5 bases). Germline CDR1 and CDR2: SGHKS and YYEKEE (reference sequence). Trimming left V 0 bases short and J 0 bases short, with 6 bases between. This CDR3 contains 15 residues. In DNA form, the CDR3 reads TGTGCCAGCAGCTTGGCGGGGGCAACTAATGAAAAACTGTTTTTT. This codes for CASSLAGATNEKLFF. Based on the CDR3 plus reference TRBV5-5 and TRBJ1-4, the full variable domain is DAGVTQSPTHLIKTRGQQVTLRCSPISGHKSVSWYQQVLGQGPQFIFQYYEKEERGRGNFPDRFSARQFPNYSSELNVNALLLGDSALYLCASSLAGATNEKLFFGSGTQLSVL.

In this sample, this clone turned up once. The rearrangement joins TRBV7-9 to TRBJ2-3, with 7 bases matching TRBD2. With 7 bases clipped from V and 5 bases from J, the junction kept 9 bases outside the gene matches. The germline CDR1 and CDR2 sequences are SEHNR and FQNEAQ (reference sequence). The CDR3 is made up of 14 amino acids. The DNA for the CDR3 is TGTGCCAGCACCGCAGGGAGGGTTGGAGATACGCAGTATTTT. Translated: CASTAGRVGDTQYF.

The chain uses TRBV10-3 and TRBJ2-3; weak D call: TRBD1 (7 bases). The CDR3 consists of 14 residues. Trimming removed 4 bases from V and 5 bases from J, with 13 bases in between. Germline V gene data show CDR1 as ENHRY and CDR2 as SYGVKD. Written as DNA, the CDR3 is TGTGCCATCAGTGCAGGGGGGCGAATAGATACGCAGTATTTT. Protein product: CAISAGGRIDTQYF.

The V and J genes are TRBV11-1 and TRBJ1-6, with TRBD1 matching over 8 bases. The CDR3 spans 15 residues. Germline V CDR1 and CDR2: SGHAT, FQDESV (reference sequence). Trimming at V came to 5 bases and at J to 8 bases, leaving 8 bases not matched to a gene. The CDR3 nucleotides read TGTGCCAGCAGCGTAAGGGACAGGTGGCATTCACCCCTCCACTTT. Translating gives CASSVRDRWHSPLHF.

CDR3 bases: TGTGCCAGCAGGGATGGGGGGGGGCCTGGTGGGGGCTACACCTTC. This sequence encodes CASRDGGGPGGGYTF. The chain joins TRBV25-1 to TRBJ1-2; D might be TRBD1 (6 bases). This CDR3 is built from 15 residues. Germline loops: CDR1 MGHDK, CDR2 SYGVNS. V shed 6 bases and J shed 8 bases, with 22 bases lying between them.

The rearrangement joins TRBV19 to TRBJ2-1; possible D gene TRBD2, 6 bases. The CDR3 spans 19 residues. Germline V gives CDR1 LNHDA, CDR2 SQIVND (reference sequence). V was cut by 5 bases and J by 11 bases, with 34 bases left in between. The CDR3 sequence: CASSPAWSLRDSNTMKQFF. CDR3 sequence (DNA): TGTGCCAGTAGTCCGGCGTGGTCCCTCCGGGACTCTAATACAATGAAGCAGTTCTTC.